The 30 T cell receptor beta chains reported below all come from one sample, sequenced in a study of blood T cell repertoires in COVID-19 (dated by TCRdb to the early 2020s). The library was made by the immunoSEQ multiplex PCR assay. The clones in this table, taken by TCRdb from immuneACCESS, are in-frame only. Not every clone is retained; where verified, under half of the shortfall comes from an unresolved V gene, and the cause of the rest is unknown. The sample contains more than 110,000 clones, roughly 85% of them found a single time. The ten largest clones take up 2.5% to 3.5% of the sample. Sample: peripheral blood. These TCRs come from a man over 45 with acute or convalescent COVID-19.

CDR3: CASSSWDRDSPLHF. CDR3 sequence (DNA): TGTGCCAGCAGCTCCTGGGACAGGGATTCACCCCTCCACTTT. The chain joins TRBV5-4 to TRBJ1-6; 9 nucleotides match TRBD1. Germline V CDR1 and CDR2: SGHNT, YYREEE (reference sequence). The CDR3 has 14 amino acids. V gave up 3 bases and J gave up 8 bases; unmatched junction bases: 3.

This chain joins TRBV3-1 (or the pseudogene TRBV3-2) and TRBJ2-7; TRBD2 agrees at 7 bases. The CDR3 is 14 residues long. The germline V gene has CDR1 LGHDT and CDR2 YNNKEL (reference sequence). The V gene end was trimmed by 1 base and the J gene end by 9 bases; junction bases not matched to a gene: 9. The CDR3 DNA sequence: TGTGCCAGCAGCCAAGTACTCAGGGAGGGGACGCAGTACTTC. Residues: CASSQVLREGTQYF.

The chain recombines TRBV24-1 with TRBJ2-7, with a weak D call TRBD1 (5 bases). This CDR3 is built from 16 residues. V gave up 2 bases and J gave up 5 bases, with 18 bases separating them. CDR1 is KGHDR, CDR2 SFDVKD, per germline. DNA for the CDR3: TGTGCCACCAGTGATTCAAGGGTATATACAGGTAACGAGCAGTACTTC. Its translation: CATSDSRVYTGNEQYF.

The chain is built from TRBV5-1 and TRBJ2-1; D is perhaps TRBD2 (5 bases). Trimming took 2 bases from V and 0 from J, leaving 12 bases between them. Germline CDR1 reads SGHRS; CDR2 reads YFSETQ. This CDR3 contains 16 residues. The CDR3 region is CASSFTTKASYNEQFF. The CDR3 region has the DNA TGCGCCAGCAGCTTCACGACTAAAGCCTCCTACAATGAGCAGTTCTTC. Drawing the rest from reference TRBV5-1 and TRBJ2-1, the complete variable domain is KAGVTQTPRYLIKTRGQQVTLSCSPISGHRSVSWYQQTPGQGLQFLFEYFSETQRNKGNFPGRFSGRQFSNSRSEMNVSTLELGDSALYLCASSFTTKASYNEQFFGPGTRLTVL.

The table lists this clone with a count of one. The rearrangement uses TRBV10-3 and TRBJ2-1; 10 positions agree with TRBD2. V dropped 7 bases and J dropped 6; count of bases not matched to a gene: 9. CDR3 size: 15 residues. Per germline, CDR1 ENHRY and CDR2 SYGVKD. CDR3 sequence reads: CAITEQRGGSNEQFF. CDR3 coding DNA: TGTGCCATCACCGAGCAGCGGGGGGGCAGCAATGAGCAGTTCTTC.

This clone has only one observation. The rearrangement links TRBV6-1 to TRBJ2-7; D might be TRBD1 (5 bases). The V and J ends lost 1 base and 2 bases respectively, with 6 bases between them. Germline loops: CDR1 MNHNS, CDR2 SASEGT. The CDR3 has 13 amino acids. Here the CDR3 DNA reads TGTGCCAGCAGTGAAGTCAGGGCCTACGAGCAGTACTTC. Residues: CASSEVRAYEQYF.

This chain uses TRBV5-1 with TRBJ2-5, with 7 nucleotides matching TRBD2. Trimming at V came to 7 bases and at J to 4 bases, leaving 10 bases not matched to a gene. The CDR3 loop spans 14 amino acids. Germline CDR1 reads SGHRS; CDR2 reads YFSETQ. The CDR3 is CASGTNPGGETQYF. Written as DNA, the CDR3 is TGCGCCAGCGGAACCAATCCGGGGGGAGAGACCCAGTACTTC.

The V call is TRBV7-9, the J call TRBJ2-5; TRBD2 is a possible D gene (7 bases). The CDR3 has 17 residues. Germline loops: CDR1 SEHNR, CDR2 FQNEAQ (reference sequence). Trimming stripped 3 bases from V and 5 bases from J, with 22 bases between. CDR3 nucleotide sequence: TGTGCCAGCAGCTTGCCGCCGCGGAGGGGGGGCCGGGAGACCCAGTACTTC. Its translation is CASSLPPRRGGRETQYF.

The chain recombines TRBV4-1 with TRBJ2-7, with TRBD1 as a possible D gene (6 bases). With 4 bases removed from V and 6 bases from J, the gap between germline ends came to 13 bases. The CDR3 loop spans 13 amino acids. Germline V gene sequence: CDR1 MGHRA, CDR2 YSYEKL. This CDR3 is CASSRTQGAEQYF. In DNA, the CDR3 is TGCGCCAGCAGCCGGACACAGGGAGCCGAGCAGTACTTC.

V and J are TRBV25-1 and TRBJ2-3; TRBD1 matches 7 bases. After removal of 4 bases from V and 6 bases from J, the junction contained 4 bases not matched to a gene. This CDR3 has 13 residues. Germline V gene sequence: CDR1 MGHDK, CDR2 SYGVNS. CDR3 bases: TGTGCCAGCAGTGTCACAGGGGAGGATACGCAGTATTTT. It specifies CASSVTGEDTQYF. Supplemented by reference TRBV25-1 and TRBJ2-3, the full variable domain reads EADIYQTPRYLVIGTGKKITLECSQTMGHDKMYWYQQDPGMELHLIHYSYGVNSTEKGDLSSESTVSRIRTEHFPLTLESARPSHTSQYLCASSVTGEDTQYFGPGTRLTVL.

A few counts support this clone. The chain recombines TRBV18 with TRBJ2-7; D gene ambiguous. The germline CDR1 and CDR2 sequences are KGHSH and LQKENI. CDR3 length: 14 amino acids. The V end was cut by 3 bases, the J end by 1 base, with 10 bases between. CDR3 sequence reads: CASSPGTVSYEQYF. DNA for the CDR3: TGTGCCAGCTCACCTGGCACAGTTTCCTACGAGCAGTACTTC.

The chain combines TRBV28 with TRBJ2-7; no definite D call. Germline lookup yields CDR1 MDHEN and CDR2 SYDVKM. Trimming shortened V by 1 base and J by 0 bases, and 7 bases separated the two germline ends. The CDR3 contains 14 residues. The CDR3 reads CASSLFSFSYEQYF. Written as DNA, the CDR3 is TGTGCCAGCAGTTTATTCAGTTTCTCCTACGAGCAGTACTTC.

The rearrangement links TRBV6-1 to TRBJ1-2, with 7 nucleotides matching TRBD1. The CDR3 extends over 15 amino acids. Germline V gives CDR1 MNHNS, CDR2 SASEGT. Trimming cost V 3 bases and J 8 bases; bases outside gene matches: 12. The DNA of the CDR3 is TGTGCCAGCAGTGATATGGACAGGCTGACCCGCGGCTACACCTTC. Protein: CASSDMDRLTRGYTF.

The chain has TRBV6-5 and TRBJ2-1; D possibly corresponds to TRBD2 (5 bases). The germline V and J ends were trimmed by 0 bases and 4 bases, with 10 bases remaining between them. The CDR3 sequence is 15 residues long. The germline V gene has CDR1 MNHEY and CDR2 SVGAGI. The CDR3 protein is CASSYSRVRYNEQFF. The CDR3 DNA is TGTGCCAGCAGTTACTCGAGGGTCCGGTACAATGAGCAGTTCTTC.

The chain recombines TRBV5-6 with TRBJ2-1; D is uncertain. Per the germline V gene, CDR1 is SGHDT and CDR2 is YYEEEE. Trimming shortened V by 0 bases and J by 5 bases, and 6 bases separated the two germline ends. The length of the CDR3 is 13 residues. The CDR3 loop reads CASSLARNNEQFF. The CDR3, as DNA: TGTGCCAGCAGCTTGGCTAGGAACAATGAGCAGTTCTTC.

Written as DNA, the CDR3 is TGCGCCAGCAGTGAGTCTCGACTCGACAATGAGCAGTTCTTC. It is translated as CASSESRLDNEQFF. V usage is TRBV10-1 and J usage is TRBJ2-1; the D is unclear. Trimming took off 0 bases at V and 5 bases at J, with 8 bases between the two ends. CDR3 length: 14 amino acids. The germline V gene has CDR1 WNHNN and CDR2 SYGVQD (reference sequence).

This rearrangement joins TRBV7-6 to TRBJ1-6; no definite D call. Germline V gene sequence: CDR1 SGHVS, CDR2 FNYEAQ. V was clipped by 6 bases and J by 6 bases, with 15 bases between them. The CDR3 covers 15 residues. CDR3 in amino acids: CASSPSVQANSPLHF. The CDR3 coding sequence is TGTGCCAGCAGTCCCTCCGTGCAGGCTAATTCACCCCTCCACTTT.

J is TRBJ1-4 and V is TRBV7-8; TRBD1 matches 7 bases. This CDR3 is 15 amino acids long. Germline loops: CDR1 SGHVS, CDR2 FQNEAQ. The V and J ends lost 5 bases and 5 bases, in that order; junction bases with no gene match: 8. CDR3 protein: CASSQRQGQNEKLFF. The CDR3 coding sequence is TGTGCCAGCAGCCAACGACAGGGCCAAAATGAAAAACTGTTTTTT.

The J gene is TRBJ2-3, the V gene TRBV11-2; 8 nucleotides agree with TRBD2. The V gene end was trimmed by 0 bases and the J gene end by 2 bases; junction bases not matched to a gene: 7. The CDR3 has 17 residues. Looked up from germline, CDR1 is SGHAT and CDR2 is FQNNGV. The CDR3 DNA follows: TGTGCCAGCAGCTTAGATCTGGCGGGGGGACCCACAGATACGCAGTATTTT. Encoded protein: CASSLDLAGGPTDTQYF.

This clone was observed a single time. In nucleotides, the CDR3 is TGTGCCAGCAGTTACTCTGCAGGGGGTTATGGCTACACCTTC. The encoded protein is CASSYSAGGYGYTF. V usage is TRBV6-5 and J usage is TRBJ1-2; TRBD1 aligns across 7 bases. With 0 bases clipped from V and 5 bases from J, the junction kept 3 bases outside the gene matches. CDR3 length: 14 residues. Germline lookup yields CDR1 MNHEY and CDR2 SVGAGI.

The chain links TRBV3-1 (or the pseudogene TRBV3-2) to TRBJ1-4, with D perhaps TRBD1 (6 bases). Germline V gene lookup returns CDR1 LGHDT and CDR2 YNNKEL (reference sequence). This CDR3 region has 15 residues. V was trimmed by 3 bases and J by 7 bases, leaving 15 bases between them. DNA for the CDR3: TGTGCCAGCAGCCATATCAGGGGTCGAGGTGAAAAACTGTTTTTT. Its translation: CASSHIRGRGEKLFF.

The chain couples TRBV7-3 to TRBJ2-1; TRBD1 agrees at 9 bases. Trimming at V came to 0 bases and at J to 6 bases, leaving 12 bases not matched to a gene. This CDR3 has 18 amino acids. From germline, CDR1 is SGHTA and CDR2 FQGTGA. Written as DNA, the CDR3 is TGTGCCAGCAGCTTAACGCCGCCAATGGGACAGGGTGGCAATGAGCAGTTCTTC. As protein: CASSLTPPMGQGGNEQFF.

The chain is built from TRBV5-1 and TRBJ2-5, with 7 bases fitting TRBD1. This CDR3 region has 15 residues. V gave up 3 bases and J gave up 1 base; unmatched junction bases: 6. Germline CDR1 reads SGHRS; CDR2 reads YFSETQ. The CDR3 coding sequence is TGCGCCAGCAGCTACATGGGACAGTTCCAAGAGACCCAGTACTTC. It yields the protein CASSYMGQFQETQYF. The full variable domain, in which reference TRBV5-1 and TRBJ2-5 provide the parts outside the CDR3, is KAGVTQTPRYLIKTRGQQVTLSCSPISGHRSVSWYQQTPGQGLQFLFEYFSETQRNKGNFPGRFSGRQFSNSRSEMNVSTLELGDSALYLCASSYMGQFQETQYFGPGTRLLVL.

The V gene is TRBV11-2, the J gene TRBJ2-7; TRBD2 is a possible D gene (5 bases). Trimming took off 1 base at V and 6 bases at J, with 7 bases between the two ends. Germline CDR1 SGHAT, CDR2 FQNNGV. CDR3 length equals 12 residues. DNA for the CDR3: TGTGCCAGCAGCTTAGGGACTGGCGAGCAGTACTTC. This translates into CASSLGTGEQYF.

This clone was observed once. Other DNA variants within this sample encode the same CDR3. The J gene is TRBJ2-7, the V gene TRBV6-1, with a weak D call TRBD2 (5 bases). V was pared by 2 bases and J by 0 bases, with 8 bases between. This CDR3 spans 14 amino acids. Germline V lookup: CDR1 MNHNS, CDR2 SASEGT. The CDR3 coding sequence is TGTGCCAGCAGTGAACGGGGTTCCTCCTACGAGCAGTACTTC. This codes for CASSERGSSYEQYF.

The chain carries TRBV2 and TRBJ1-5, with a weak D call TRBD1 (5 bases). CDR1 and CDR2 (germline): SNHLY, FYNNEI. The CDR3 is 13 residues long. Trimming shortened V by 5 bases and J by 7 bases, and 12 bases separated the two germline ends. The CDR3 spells CASSREGRQPQHF. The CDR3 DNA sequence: TGTGCCAGCAGTAGGGAGGGGAGGCAGCCCCAGCATTTT. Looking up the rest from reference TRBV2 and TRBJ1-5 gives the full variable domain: EPEVTQTPSHQVTQMGQEVILRCVPISNHLYFYWYRQILGQKVEFLVSFYNNEISEKSEIFDDQFSVERPDGSNFTLKIRSTKLEDSAMYFCASSREGRQPQHFGDGTRLSIL.

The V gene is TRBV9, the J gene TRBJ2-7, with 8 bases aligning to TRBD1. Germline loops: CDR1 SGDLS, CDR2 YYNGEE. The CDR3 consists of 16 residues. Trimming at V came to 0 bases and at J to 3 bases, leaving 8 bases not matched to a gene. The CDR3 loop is CASSVDLGQGYYEQYF. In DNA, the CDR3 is TGTGCCAGCAGCGTAGACCTCGGACAGGGATACTACGAGCAGTACTTC.

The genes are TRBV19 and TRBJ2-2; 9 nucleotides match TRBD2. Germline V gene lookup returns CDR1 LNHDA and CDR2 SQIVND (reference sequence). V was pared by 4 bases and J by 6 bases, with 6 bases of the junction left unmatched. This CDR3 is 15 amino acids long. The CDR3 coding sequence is TGTGCCAGTAGTACCCCTCGGACTAGCGCCGGGGAGCTGTTTTTT. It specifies CASSTPRTSAGELFF. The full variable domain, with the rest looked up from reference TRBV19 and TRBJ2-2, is DGGITQSPKYLFRKEGQNVTLSCEQNLNHDAMYWYRQDPGQGLRLIYYSQIVNDFQKGDIAEGYSVSREKKESFPLTVTSAQKNPTAFYLCASSTPRTSAGELFFGEGSRLTVL.

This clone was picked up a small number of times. The DNA for the CDR3 is TGTGCCAGCAGCTCGATGGGACAGGGCGCAGATACGCAGTATTTT. It is translated as CASSSMGQGADTQYF. The rearrangement uses TRBV7-8 and TRBJ2-3, with 9 bases fitting TRBD1. This CDR3 contains 15 residues. Germline V gene lookup returns CDR1 SGHVS and CDR2 FQNEAQ. The V gene end was trimmed by 4 bases and the J gene end by 4 bases; junction bases not matched to a gene: 6.

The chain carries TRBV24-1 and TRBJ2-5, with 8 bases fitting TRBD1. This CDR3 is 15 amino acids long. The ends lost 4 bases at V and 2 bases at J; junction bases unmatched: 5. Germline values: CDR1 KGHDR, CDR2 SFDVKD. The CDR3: CATSDPGQEQETQYF. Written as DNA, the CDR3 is TGTGCCACCAGTGACCCGGGACAGGAGCAAGAGACCCAGTACTTC.